Below, one T cell receptor (beta chain) is given with its context. Alongside a J-beta primer mix, a sample-barcoded 5' primer served in a second PCR lasting about 7 to 12 cycles. All cDNA molecules were each tagged by a template-switch adaptor with 12 random nucleotides. One entry per CDR3 protein results from TCRdb running MiXCR on the 5' RACE reads. The data show roughly 1 million distinct CDR3 sequences, roughly 24% seen once. Germline CDR1 DFQATT, CDR2 SNEGSKA (reference sequence). CDR3 length: 15 amino acids. V lost 3 bases and J lost 2; bases outside the gene matches: 8. These data are taken from a study of blood T cells in healthy people across ages. This same sample was also part of a study on T cells of mothers and their children. As reported in that work: The study recruited a few healthy Caucasian mothers and their six children as donors. In cDNA synthesis, all of the extracted RNA was used at around 1.5 ug per 15 ul.

The clonotype comes from a girl between 2 and 10 years old in good health. The rearrangement joins TRBV20-1 to TRBJ2-3, with 7 bases identical to TRBD2. The specimen was blood. The CDR3 here is CSASVDSGTTDTQYF. The DNA of the CDR3 is TGCAGTGCTAGTGTTGACAGCGGGACCACAGATACGCAGTATTTT.